The present TCR beta chain was sequenced within a study of OX40 agonist ivuxolimab in advanced cancers. Turning to the study itself: Patients were infused with ivuxolimab every 2 weeks at 0.01 to 10 mg/kg. There were three patients with partial responses, one having hepatocellular carcinoma and two cutaneous melanoma.

The CDR3 runs to 17 residues. Sequencing was performed with immunoSEQ multiplex PCR; in TCRdb, only in-frame clones are kept and a portion is missing. The sample includes about 91,000 clones, around four fifths of them seen just once. The sequence was obtained from an adult with an advanced solid tumor such as melanoma, head and neck, liver or kidney cancer. The chain carries TRBV21-1 and TRBJ1-5; TRBD1, as called in the table, went unchecked against the DNA. TRBV21-1 is a known pseudogene. Source: CD4+ or CD8+ T cells sorted from blood, taken in a trial of the OX40 agonist ivuxolimab. In nucleotides, the CDR3 is TGTGCCAGCAGCAAAGTCCTCAGATCTTATAGCAATCAGCCCCAGCATTTT. It translates to CASSKVLRSYSNQPQHF.